The T cell receptor (beta chain) described here comes from a study of T cell responses to AZD1222 COVID-19 vaccine. Background on the study: Analyses pooled second doses at about 4 or about 12 weeks. Findings and limits, study-wide: The study identified only six AZD1222 recipients as seropositive at baseline.

As regards this clone: Its specificity is unknown.

Profiling relied on immunoSEQ multiplex PCR, and the TCRdb table lists in-frame clones only, not all of them. The table shows about 150,000 clones, with approximately 86% occurring only once. This receptor was identified in an adult in good health. The sample in question was peripheral blood, obtained on day 0 of AZD1222 vaccination.

CDR3 nucleotide sequence: TGTGCCAGCACAACAGGGGTGGGCTACGAGCAGTACTTC. This translates into CASTTGVGYEQYF. J is TRBJ2-7 and V is TRBV19, with 7 nucleotides matching TRBD1. Per germline, CDR1 LNHDA and CDR2 SQIVND (reference sequence). The CDR3 runs 13 residues. Unmatched junction bases numbered 8, after V lost 9 bases and J lost 3 bases.